A selection of T cell receptor beta chains follows, all from one sample in a study of cytomegalovirus exposure and HLA in healthy donors. TCRdb's copy holds only in-frame clones and misses some; the assay was immunoSEQ multiplex PCR. The repertoire consists of about 220,000 clones, with 82% occurring once and the leading ten covering roughly 5.5%. The sample taken for sequencing was PBMCs. These receptors originate from a man in his forties in good health and CMV-seropositive. CDR3s include the opening cysteine and the closing phenylalanine or tryptophan. Fields, in order: CDR3 length, clone size, J gene, D gene, V gene, CDR3 protein, CDR3 DNA. A D gene is named only where the DNA matches it firmly. Clone size is given for some rows only: seen once, a few or many times, or a class if the clone is expanded.

length: 15
size: few
J: TRBJ2-1
D: .
V: TRBV4-1
CDR3: CASSQDRGAYNEQFF
DNA: TGCGCCAGCAGCCAAGATAGAGGCGCCTACAATGAGCAGTTCTTC

length: 13
size: .
J: TRBJ2-7
D: .
V: TRBV2
CDR3: CASLSQTLYEQYF
DNA: TGTGCCAGCCTGTCCCAGACTCTATACGAGCAGTACTTC

length: 18
size: once
J: TRBJ2-7
D: TRBD1
V: TRBV7-9
CDR3: CASSPRTSDRGFPYEQYF
DNA: TGTGCCAGCAGCCCTCGTACCTCCGACAGGGGATTCCCCTACGAGCAGTACTTC

length: 17
size: .
J: TRBJ2-3
D: .
V: TRBV5-8
CDR3: CASSLVSGVAGTDTQYF
DNA: TGTGCCAGCAGCTTGGTATCGGGAGTGGCAGGGACAGATACGCAGTATTTT

length: 15
size: .
J: TRBJ2-7
D: TRBD2
V: TRBV6-1
CDR3: CASSFFSGSSYEQYF
DNA: TGTGCCAGCAGTTTCTTTAGCGGGTCCTCCTACGAGCAGTACTTC

length: 14
size: .
J: TRBJ2-5
D: TRBD1
V: TRBV27
CDR3: CASSRVTGQETQYF
DNA: TGTGCCAGCAGCCGAGTGACAGGGCAAGAGACCCAGTACTTC

length: 14
size: .
J: TRBJ2-1
D: TRBD2
V: TRBV29-1
CDR3: CSVGPLLATNEQFF
DNA: TGCAGCGTTGGCCCCTTACTAGCGACAAATGAGCAGTTCTTC

length: 17
size: .
J: TRBJ1-3
D: .
V: TRBV30
CDR3: CAWSVRDGRGFGNTIYF
DNA: TGTGCCTGGAGTGTACGAGACGGAAGGGGCTTTGGAAACACCATATATTTT

length: 15
size: .
J: TRBJ1-2
D: TRBD1
V: TRBV29-1
CDR3: CSVGGQGEFHHGYTF
DNA: TGCAGCGTTGGTGGACAGGGAGAATTTCACCATGGCTACACCTTC

length: 13
size: once
J: TRBJ1-4
D: .
V: TRBV18
CDR3: CASLSGLNEKLFF
DNA: TGTGCCAGCTTGTCCGGGTTAAATGAAAAACTGTTTTTT

length: 15
size: .
J: TRBJ2-1
D: TRBD2
V: TRBV28
CDR3: CASTTGTSGINEQFF
DNA: TGTGCCAGCACCACCGGGACTAGCGGGATCAATGAGCAGTTCTTC

length: 15
size: once
J: TRBJ1-5
D: TRBD1
V: TRBV5-8
CDR3: CASSALDRGKQPQHF
DNA: TGTGCCAGCAGCGCCCTCGACAGGGGTAAACAGCCCCAGCATTTT

length: 15
size: .
J: TRBJ1-3
D: .
V: TRBV2
CDR3: CASSDWAATKNTIYF
DNA: TGTGCCAGCAGTGACTGGGCCGCCACGAAAAACACCATATATTTT

length: 12
size: few
J: TRBJ2-2
D: .
V: TRBV4-2
CDR3: CASSQGGGELFF
DNA: TGTGCCAGCAGCCAAGGCGGCGGGGAGCTGTTTTTT

length: 17
size: .
J: TRBJ1-1
D: TRBD1
V: TRBV25-1
CDR3: CASSEYNRDRLNTEAFF
DNA: TGTGCCAGCAGTGAATATAACCGGGACAGGTTGAACACTGAAGCTTTCTTT

length: 14
size: .
J: TRBJ2-1
D: TRBD2
V: TRBV5-1
CDR3: CASSLQASGNEQFF
DNA: TGCGCCAGCAGCTTGCAAGCTAGCGGCAATGAGCAGTTCTTC

length: 15
size: .
J: TRBJ2-7
D: TRBD2
V: TRBV10-3
CDR3: CAISESGGGPYEQYF
DNA: TGTGCCATCAGTGAGTCTGGGGGAGGGCCTTACGAGCAGTACTTC

length: 14
size: .
J: TRBJ2-4
D: .
V: TRBV5-6
CDR3: CASSEGRSKNIQYF
DNA: TGTGCCAGCAGCGAGGGGAGGAGCAAAAACATTCAGTACTTC

length: 9
size: .
J: TRBJ2-1
D: .
V: TRBV27
CDR3: CARTVRQFF
DNA: TGTGCCAGGACAGTACGCCAGTTCTTC